The 4 T cell receptor beta chains listed next were all sequenced from one sample in a study of blood T cell repertoires in COVID-19. The method was immunoSEQ multiplex PCR; TCRdb's version includes in-frame clones alone and lacks a portion of them. The sample records 70,000 to 85,000 clones, around four fifths being singletons. The sample consisted of peripheral blood. The receptors here all came from a man older than 75 with active or convalescent COVID-19.

The chain joins TRBV4-2 to TRBJ2-3; no firm D call. The length of the CDR3 is 13 residues. V lost 2 bases to trimming and J lost 2 bases, with 5 bases between them. CDR1 is LGHNA and CDR2 is YNFKEQ in the germline V gene. In DNA, the CDR3 is TGTGCCAGCAGCCAACCAGACACAGATACGCAGTATTTT. Protein product: CASSQPDTDTQYF.

The chain couples TRBV18 to TRBJ1-1; weak D call: TRBD1 (6 bases). V lost 8 bases and J lost 1, with 11 bases in between. Germline CDR1 is KGHSH and CDR2 is LQKENI. The CDR3 is made up of 13 amino acids. CDR3 residues: CASAPDRNTEAFF. CDR3 in DNA: TGTGCCAGCGCCCCGGACAGGAACACTGAAGCTTTCTTT.

The chain uses TRBV5-1 and TRBJ2-2, with D perhaps TRBD2 (5 bases). Germline assignment: CDR1 SGHRS and CDR2 YFSETQ. V was trimmed by 0 bases and J by 7 bases, leaving 13 bases between them. The CDR3 has 15 amino acids. The CDR3 protein is CASSLEVSGIGELFF. The CDR3 nucleotides read TGCGCCAGCAGCTTGGAAGTTTCGGGGATCGGGGAGCTGTTTTTT.

V is TRBV5-1 and J is TRBJ2-7, with 10 positions matching TRBD2. This CDR3 region has 15 residues. Germline CDR1 and CDR2: SGHRS and YFSETQ. The V and J ends lost 0 bases and 4 bases, in that order; junction bases with no gene match: 4. CDR3 DNA sequence: TGCGCCAGCAGCTTGGGGGCTAGCGGGAGATACGAGCAGTACTTC. This sequence encodes CASSLGASGRYEQYF.